A selection of T cell receptor beta chains follows, all from one sample in a study of regulatory T cells in long-lasting Graves disease. MiXCR, applied by TCRdb to the multiplex PCR reads, yields one record per CDR3 protein. Of 350,000 to 500,000 distinct CDR3 sequences in the sample, around 15% were seen once. This sample was also put to use in a study of T cells in Graves' hyperthyroidism and ophthalmopathy.

Sequences were derived from peripheral blood mononuclear cells (PBMCs), sampled at new diagnosis, from a patient treated with antithyroid drugs. These receptor sequences come from a woman under 30 with Graves disease. Both conserved end residues are part of each CDR3. A D gene is named only where the DNA matches it firmly. The size entry is marked missing in some rows and otherwise reads once, few, many or a size class.

clone_size	v_call	d_call	j_call	cdr3_aa	cdr3_nt
few	TRBV5-1	TRBD2	TRBJ2-1	CASSLALAGVSSYNEQFF	TGCGCCAGCAGCTTGGCACTAGCGGGGGTTAGCTCCTACAATGAGCAGTTCTTC
many	TRBV12-3/TRBV12-4	.	TRBJ2-5	CASRKSGQLETQYF	TGTGCCAGCAGGAAAAGTGGACAGCTAGAGACCCAGTACTTC
.	TRBV20-1	.	TRBJ2-7	CSASGTVPTGEYF	TGCAGTGCATCCGGGACAGTACCAACGGGGGAGTACTTC
once	TRBV6-9	.	TRBJ1-3	CASSYSAFNQGNTIYF	TGTGCCAGCAGTTACTCTGCTTTCAATCAGGGAAACACCATATATTTT
few	TRBV14	TRBD2	TRBJ2-3	CASSQDFAAGGPEDTQYF	TGTGCCAGCAGCCAAGATTTTGCAGCGGGAGGGCCTGAAGATACGCAGTATTTT
few	TRBV4-1	TRBD2	TRBJ2-1	CASGVGGTNYNEQFF	TGCGCCAGCGGCGTCGGCGGGACTAACTACAATGAGCAGTTCTTC
few	TRBV30	.	TRBJ2-7	CAWSSTGTRFYEQYF	TGTGCCTGGAGTTCAACCGGGACTCGTTTCTACGAGCAGTACTTC
many	TRBV6-5	.	TRBJ1-1	CASSYPNTEAFF	TGTGCCAGCAGTTACCCGAACACTGAAGCTTTCTTT
.	TRBV5-1	.	TRBJ1-1	CASSRMASPNTEAFF	TGCGCCAGCAGCCGCATGGCGAGCCCGAACACTGAAGCTTTCTTT
many	TRBV27	.	TRBJ1-1	CASSLSGEAFF	TGTGCCAGCAGTTTATCGGGCGAAGCTTTCTTT
many	TRBV28	.	TRBJ2-3	CASSLLLDTQYF	TGTGCCAGCAGTTTGTTATTAGATACGCAGTATTTT
many	TRBV20-1	.	TRBJ2-3	CSASERSGEGTDTQYF	TGCAGTGCTAGCGAGCGCTCGGGAGAAGGCACAGATACGCAGTATTTT
many	TRBV20-1	TRBD1	TRBJ1-6	CSARDLGQGANSGSPLHF	TGCAGTGCTAGAGATCTGGGACAGGGGGCTAATAGTGGTTCACCCCTCCACTTT
many	TRBV28	TRBD1	TRBJ1-5	CASSAETGARQPQHF	TGTGCCAGCAGTGCCGAGACAGGGGCGAGGCAGCCCCAGCATTTT
many	TRBV11-2	.	TRBJ1-1	CASSQVIRAFF	TGTGCCAGCAGCCAAGTAATCAGGGCTTTCTTT
many	TRBV28	.	TRBJ1-1	CASSFLGAQMNTEAFF	TGTGCCAGCAGTTTCCTCGGGGCCCAAATGAACACTGAAGCTTTCTTT
.	TRBV5-1	.	TRBJ2-5	CASSLARTAETQYF	TGCGCCAGCAGCTTGGCCCGGACAGCAGAGACCCAGTACTTC
few	TRBV7-9	TRBD2	TRBJ2-7	CASSNSLAAAYEQYF	TGTGCCAGCAGCAACTCACTAGCGGCAGCCTACGAGCAGTACTTC
many	TRBV15	.	TRBJ1-2	CATSVTQVGGYTF	TGTGCCACCAGCGTCACCCAGGTGGGTGGCTACACCTTC
.	TRBV15	.	TRBJ2-7	CATSPSGTENHQYF	TGTGCCACCAGCCCCAGCGGGACAGAAAACCATCAGTACTTC
.	TRBV30	TRBD2	TRBJ2-5	CAWSVGLSLAGVGETQYF	TGTGCCTGGAGTGTAGGATTAAGCCTAGCGGGAGTCGGAGAGACCCAGTACTTC
.	TRBV28	.	TRBJ2-7	CASSSRPSRVGQYF	TGTGCCAGCAGTTCCCGGCCCTCCCGTGTCGGGCAGTACTTC
.	TRBV7-9	TRBD1	TRBJ2-1	CASSLDSSREGQGRWNEQFF	TGTGCCAGCAGCTTAGATAGTTCTAGGGAGGGACAGGGTCGGTGGAATGAGCAGTTCTTC
many	TRBV28	.	TRBJ2-7	CASSPAGPYEQYF	TGTGCCAGCAGCCCGGCGGGACCCTACGAGCAGTACTTC
many	TRBV3-1	.	TRBJ1-1	CASSQRNGVGDTEAFF	TGTGCCAGCAGCCAGCGAAACGGGGTGGGGGACACTGAAGCTTTCTTT
.	TRBV5-1	TRBD2	TRBJ2-3	CASSYFLSGRIDTQYF	TGCGCCAGCAGCTATTTTCTTAGCGGGAGAATAGATACGCAGTATTTT
many	TRBV18	.	TRBJ1-1	CASSPMGLLDSDEAFF	TGTGCCAGCTCACCAATGGGACTTCTCGACTCGGATGAAGCTTTCTTT
many	TRBV27	TRBD1	TRBJ2-1	CASSSGGTGRWNNNEQFF	TGTGCCAGCAGTTCAGGGGGCACGGGGCGGTGGAACAACAATGAGCAGTTCTTC
.	TRBV5-1	TRBD1	TRBJ1-4	CASSNRGRGDNEKLFF	TGCGCCAGCAGCAACAGGGGGCGAGGGGATAATGAAAAACTGTTTTTT
few	TRBV5-1	.	TRBJ2-2	CASSLRDSGTGELFF	TGCGCCAGCAGCCTAAGGGACTCCGGCACCGGGGAGCTGTTTTTT
few	TRBV2	TRBD1	TRBJ2-3	CASNRDRGLDTQYF	TGTGCCAGCAATCGGGACAGGGGGCTCGATACGCAGTATTTT
many	TRBV5-1	TRBD2	TRBJ2-3	CASSLEGRAGAVDTQYF	TGCGCCAGCAGCTTGGAGGGAAGGGCGGGAGCGGTAGATACGCAGTATTTT
many	TRBV12-3/TRBV12-4	TRBD1	TRBJ2-3	CASSLAGGRADTQYF	TGTGCCAGCAGTCTAGCAGGGGGACGTGCAGATACGCAGTATTTT
many	TRBV12-3/TRBV12-4	.	TRBJ1-1	CASSPTVPLEAFF	TGTGCCAGCAGCCCGACGGTTCCTCTAGAAGCTTTCTTT
many	TRBV20-1	TRBD1	TRBJ2-1	CSAYRGYNEQFF	TGCAGTGCGTACAGGGGTTACAATGAGCAGTTCTTC
.	TRBV9	.	TRBJ2-7	CASSPESVSYEQYF	TGTGCCAGCAGCCCTGAATCGGTGAGCTACGAGCAGTACTTC
.	TRBV6-2/TRBV6-3	.	TRBJ2-1	CASSYSWQGDYEQFF	TGTGCCAGCAGTTACTCTTGGCAGGGGGACTATGAGCAGTTCTTC
many	TRBV5-1	.	TRBJ1-5	CASSLGGFGQPQHF	TGCGCCAGCAGCTTGGGGGGCTTCGGACAGCCCCAGCATTTT
many	TRBV27	TRBD2	TRBJ2-1	CASGDGLAGYNEQFF	TGTGCCAGCGGAGATGGACTAGCGGGATACAATGAGCAGTTCTTC
many	TRBV27	.	TRBJ2-1	CASSRDVDSYNEQFF	TGTGCCAGCAGCCGTGACGTCGACTCCTACAATGAGCAGTTCTTC
many	TRBV20-1	TRBD2	TRBJ2-3	CSPTSGIIDTQYF	TGCAGTCCGACTAGCGGGATCATTGATACGCAGTATTTT
few	TRBV6-5	.	TRBJ1-6	CASSYSRGSPLHF	TGTGCCAGCAGTTACTCAAGGGGTTCACCCCTCCACTTT
.	TRBV4-3	TRBD2	TRBJ2-3	CASSQDSGRADTQYF	TGCGCCAGCAGCCAAGATAGCGGGAGAGCTGATACGCAGTATTTT
.	TRBV9	TRBD2	TRBJ2-1	CASSPSGGMEFF	TGTGCCAGCAGCCCCAGCGGGGGGATGGAGTTCTTC
.	TRBV28	.	TRBJ1-1	CASRQGRSTEAFF	TGTGCCAGCAGGCAGGGAAGGTCCACTGAAGCTTTCTTT
many	TRBV11-2	.	TRBJ2-1	CASSLDPATGEQFF	TGTGCCAGCAGCTTAGATCCGGCGACGGGTGAGCAGTTCTTC
.	TRBV5-5	.	TRBJ1-5	CASSDVLQDQPQHF	TGTGCCAGCAGCGACGTGCTACAGGATCAGCCCCAGCATTTT
.	TRBV7-9	.	TRBJ1-4	CASSYWQATNEKLFF	TGTGCCAGCAGTTACTGGCAGGCAACTAATGAAAAACTGTTTTTT
.	TRBV7-3	TRBD2	TRBJ2-1	CASSLRTSGRYEQFF	TGTGCCAGCAGCTTGCGGACTAGCGGGAGATATGAGCAGTTCTTC
few	TRBV7-9	.	TRBJ2-5	CASSLRSRTEETQYF	TGTGCCAGCAGCTTGAGGTCGAGGACGGAAGAGACCCAGTACTTC
many	TRBV2	.	TRBJ1-2	CASRIGQNYGYTF	TGTGCCAGCAGGATTGGACAGAACTATGGCTACACCTTC
few	TRBV18	.	TRBJ2-7	CASSPLSGAEQYF	TGTGCCAGCTCACCCCTGAGTGGGGCCGAGCAGTACTTC
.	TRBV7-3	.	TRBJ1-6	CASSSLGHNSPLHF	TGTGCCAGCAGCTCTCTAGGGCATAATTCACCCCTCCACTTT
many	TRBV28	.	TRBJ2-1	CASSLLTSYNEQFF	TGTGCCAGCAGTTTACTTACTTCCTACAATGAGCAGTTCTTC